This T cell receptor beta chain was recorded in a study of shared clonotypes between healthy human individuals. Study-wide results and caveats: Four donors had around 5% of their naive CD4 clonotypes in common.

Some 30,000 T cell genomes, or about 190 ng DNA, went into the sorted-subset replicate PCRs. The repertoire was sequenced with immunoSEQ multiplex PCR; TCRdb's copy has only in-frame clones and lacks some. The sample shows roughly 2.5 million clones, around nine tenths of them seen only once. With regard to this clone: Its target is unknown.

Germline lookup yields CDR1 ENHRY and CDR2 SYGVKD. V gave up 11 bases and J gave up 7 bases; unmatched junction bases: 9. The CDR3 runs 14 residues. Investigators divided CD4+ cells into CD45RA+ naive and CD45RA-negative memory subsets. The chain couples TRBV10-3 to TRBJ2-1; TRBD1 matches at 12 bases. Sequencing was performed on naive CD4+ T cells sorted from blood. The subset denotes: CD45RA+ positively selected. The sequence derives from a man between 18 and 35 years old in good health. CDR3: CAFQGGQGANEQFF. The CDR3, as DNA: TGTGCCTTCCAAGGGGGACAGGGGGCAAATGAGCAGTTCTTC.